The 20 T cell receptor beta chains listed next were all sequenced from one sample in a study of CD8 T cells in Susac syndrome. cDNA came from about 0.5 to 1 ug RNA primed by random hexamers. Each CDR3 protein is one row after TCRdb ran MiXCR on the immunoSEQ multiplex PCR reads. The table lists about 280,000 distinct CDR3 sequences, about 85% of them singletons. The specimen was CD8+ T cells from PBMCs. The receptor set was obtained from a human donor with multiple sclerosis.

This clonotype has only one observation. CDR3 loop: CASSMGEGNQPQHF. DNA for the CDR3: TGTGCCAGTAGTATGGGGGAGGGGAATCAGCCCCAGCATTTT. V gene TRBV19 combines with J gene TRBJ1-5, with D tentatively TRBD1 (5 bases). Trimming took off 3 bases at V and 4 bases at J, with 10 bases between the two ends. Germline-derived CDR1 and CDR2 are LNHDA and SQIVND (reference sequence). The CDR3 contains 14 residues. The variable domain in full, completed from reference TRBV19 and TRBJ1-5, reads DGGITQSPKYLFRKEGQNVTLSCEQNLNHDAMYWYRQDPGQGLRLIYYSQIVNDFQKGDIAEGYSVSREKKESFPLTVTSAQKNPTAFYLCASSMGEGNQPQHFGDGTRLSIL.

V usage is TRBV20-1 and J usage is TRBJ1-1, with 7 bases that match TRBD1. With 0 bases clipped from V and 6 bases from J, the junction kept 7 bases outside the gene matches. Germline loops: CDR1 DFQATT, CDR2 SNEGSKA (reference sequence). This CDR3 spans 14 amino acids. CDR3 coding DNA: TGCAGTGCTAGAGAGACAGGGTGGGCCCCTGAAGCTTTCTTT. Translated: CSARETGWAPEAFF.

The chain recombines TRBV7-9 with TRBJ1-2; D ambiguous. The germline V gene has CDR1 SEHNR and CDR2 FQNEAQ (reference sequence). This CDR3 comprises 14 residues. The ends were cut back, 5 bases at V and 4 bases at J, with 14 bases in the middle. The chain's CDR3 is CASSKGRGTYGYTF. CDR3 nucleotides: TGTGCCAGCAGCAAAGGGCGGGGAACCTATGGCTACACCTTC.

This chain uses TRBV7-3 with TRBJ2-1, with D perhaps TRBD1 (5 bases). The germline V gene has CDR1 SGHTA and CDR2 FQGTGA. Trimming pared 4 bases from V and 0 bases from J, leaving 16 bases between. The CDR3 runs to 17 residues. CDR3: CASSSQGPTSSYNEQFF. CDR3 nucleotide sequence: TGTGCCAGCAGCTCCCAGGGCCCAACGAGCTCCTACAATGAGCAGTTCTTC.

The chain joins TRBV7-9 to TRBJ1-5; D perhaps matches TRBD1 (5 bases). The germline V and J ends were trimmed by 1 base and 7 bases, with 14 bases remaining between them. Per germline, CDR1 SEHNR and CDR2 FQNEAQ (reference sequence). There are 15 residues in the CDR3. DNA of the CDR3: TGTGCCAGCAGCTTAGACGGTGGGGCAAGGCAGCCCCAGCATTTT. Protein: CASSLDGGARQPQHF.

This sequence joins TRBV2 and TRBJ2-1; D perhaps matches TRBD1 (6 bases). The V end was cut by 3 bases, the J end by 6 bases, with 9 bases between. Germline values: CDR1 SNHLY, CDR2 FYNNEI. The CDR3 runs 13 residues. The CDR3 loop reads CASSDQGSNEQFF. The DNA of the CDR3 is TGTGCCAGCAGTGATCAGGGGAGCAATGAGCAGTTCTTC.

V and J are TRBV2 and TRBJ1-1; 9 bases align to TRBD1. This CDR3 region has 16 residues. J lost 5 bases, V lost 0 bases, and 7 bases had no gene match. CDR1 and CDR2 from the germline V gene are SNHLY and FYNNEI. The CDR3 nucleotides read TGTGCCAGCAGTGAAGCGCCGGGACAGGGTGATACTGAAGCTTTCTTT. It is translated as CASSEAPGQGDTEAFF.

The chain combines TRBV28 with TRBJ2-1; 7 bases are a match to TRBD2. The CDR3 loop spans 14 amino acids. Germline-derived CDR1 and CDR2 are MDHEN and SYDVKM. V trimming: 3 bases; J trimming: 4 bases; junction bases outside the gene matches: 3. CDR3 in amino acids: CASSFLAEYNEQFF. DNA of the CDR3: TGTGCCAGCAGTTTTCTAGCGGAGTACAATGAGCAGTTCTTC.

The rearrangement joins TRBV5-1 to TRBJ2-1; 9 bases map to TRBD1. V was pared by 4 bases and J by 2 bases, with 7 bases of the junction left unmatched. CDR1 and CDR2 from the germline V gene are SGHRS and YFSETQ. The CDR3 spans 16 residues. CDR3 residues: CASSAAYRGPYNEQFF. As DNA, the CDR3 is TGCGCCAGCAGCGCGGCCTACAGGGGGCCCTACAATGAGCAGTTCTTC.

This chain uses TRBV7-9 with TRBJ2-1, with 13 bases lining up with TRBD2. From germline, CDR1 is SEHNR and CDR2 FQNEAQ (reference sequence). This CDR3 comprises 16 residues. Trimming at V came to 3 bases and at J to 4 bases, leaving 3 bases not matched to a gene. The CDR3 DNA is TGTGCCAGCAGCTTCCGACTAGCGGGAGGTTACAATGAGCAGTTCTTC. Translation: CASSFRLAGGYNEQFF.

This clonotype came up a few times. V gene TRBV19 combines with J gene TRBJ1-1; TRBD1 is a possible D gene (5 bases). There are 14 residues in the CDR3. V dropped 8 bases and J dropped 4 bases, with 17 bases sitting between them. CDR1 LNHDA and CDR2 SQIVND come from the germline V gene (reference sequence). The CDR3 region is CASQLGRGLTEAFF. DNA for the CDR3: TGTGCCAGTCAACTCGGGCGGGGACTCACTGAAGCTTTCTTT.

This chain uses TRBV2 with TRBJ1-1, with 7 bases aligning to TRBD1. The CDR3 spans 12 residues. J lost 7 bases, V lost 9 bases, and 8 bases had no gene match. CDR1 and CDR2 from the germline V gene are SNHLY and FYNNEI. This chain's CDR3 is CARERGRGEAFF. The CDR3 nucleotides read TGTGCCAGAGAAAGGGGGCGGGGTGAAGCTTTCTTT.

This chain links TRBV7-3 with TRBJ2-2; 7 nucleotides match TRBD2. V was clipped by 1 base and J by 2 bases; unmatched bases: 10. CDR3 length: 18 residues. Germline CDR1 reads SGHTA; CDR2 reads FQGTGA. CDR3 in amino acids: CASSLNRGKAGNTGELFF. CDR3 nucleotides: TGTGCCAGCAGCTTAAACCGGGGGAAAGCGGGAAACACCGGGGAGCTGTTTTTT.

V and J are TRBV28 and TRBJ2-5; TRBD2 aligns across 11 bases. Germline V gene sequence: CDR1 MDHEN, CDR2 SYDVKM. The CDR3 spans 16 residues. The trim removed 2 bases at V and 5 bases at J, leaving 7 bases unmatched. CDR3 bases: TGTGCCAGCAGTTTAATACTAGCGGGAGAGGACGAGACCCAGTACTTC. Translation: CASSLILAGEDETQYF.

The chain combines TRBV6-2 or TRBV6-3 with TRBJ2-7; D not certain. V lost 2 bases and J 6 bases, leaving 8 bases between the germline ends. The CDR3 runs to 12 residues. CDR1 is MNHEY and CDR2 is SVGEGT in the germline V gene. CDR3 bases: TGTGCCAGCAGTTACAGTAGGAGCGAGCAGTACTTC. Translating gives CASSYSRSEQYF.

The V call is TRBV14, the J call TRBJ2-5; 7 bases agree with TRBD1. CDR3 size: 15 residues. Germline V gene lookup returns CDR1 SGHDN and CDR2 FVKESK. V lost 4 bases and J lost 5; bases outside the gene matches: 10. The CDR3 protein is CASSLRQGWSETQYF. CDR3 DNA: TGTGCCAGCAGCCTGCGACAGGGATGGTCGGAGACCCAGTACTTC.

This chain joins TRBV7-3 and TRBJ2-1; D ambiguous. The CDR3 contains 15 residues. Per germline, CDR1 SGHTA and CDR2 FQGTGA. V shed 4 bases and J shed 1 base, with 11 bases lying between them. CDR3 sequence: CASSSSVGSYNEQFF. In DNA form, the CDR3 reads TGTGCCAGCAGCTCTAGTGTAGGGTCCTACAATGAGCAGTTCTTC.

The count of this clonotype is one. V usage is TRBV29-1 and J usage is TRBJ2-7, with 7 bases that match TRBD1. Germline V gene lookup returns CDR1 SQVTM and CDR2 ANQGSEA. The CDR3 runs 14 residues. The J segment lost 1 base and the V segment lost 6 bases, leaving 9 bases of the junction unmatched. CDR3 in amino acids: CSVETGTDSYEQYF. CDR3 nucleotide sequence: TGCAGCGTAGAAACCGGGACAGATTCCTACGAGCAGTACTTC.

In DNA, the CDR3 is TGTGCCAGCAGTTTCGACAGGGTAGCTGGCTACACCTTC. Translation: CASSFDRVAGYTF. This sequence joins TRBV6-1 and TRBJ1-2; 7 bases are shared with TRBD1. Losses at the gene ends were 5 bases for V and 7 bases for J; bases not matched to a gene: 7. Germline assignment: CDR1 MNHNS and CDR2 SASEGT. This CDR3 spans 13 amino acids.

V is TRBV6-1 and J is TRBJ2-7, with 7 nucleotides matching TRBD1. The J segment lost 0 bases and the V segment lost 4 bases, leaving 9 bases of the junction unmatched. Germline CDR1 is MNHNS and CDR2 is SASEGT. CDR3 length equals 16 residues. CDR3 in DNA: TGTGCCAGCAGTGCGGATCTGGACAGGAGCTCCTACGAGCAGTACTTC. Translating gives CASSADLDRSSYEQYF.